A selection of T cell receptor beta chains follows, all from one sample in a study of blood T cell repertoires in COVID-19. Here immunoSEQ multiplex PCR was the method, and the copy in TCRdb shows in-frame clones only, minus some. The sample shows 35,000 to 40,000 clones, roughly 90% of them seen only once. Input material: peripheral blood. These receptors were taken from a human donor in a cohort sampled during active COVID-19. Each CDR3 is given with its conserved first and last residue. A D gene is named only where the DNA matches it firmly. Not all rows give a size; the values are once, few, many and, for expanded clones, a class.

D	J	V	size	CDR3	DNA
TRBD2	TRBJ2-3	TRBV7-3	-	CASSSGLADTPTDTQYF	TGTGCCAGCAGCTCCGGACTAGCGGACACACCGACAGATACGCAGTATTTT
TRBD1	TRBJ1-1	TRBV4-2	-	CASSRTGRLNTEAFF	TGTGCCAGCAGCCGGACAGGACGACTGAACACTGAAGCTTTCTTT
TRBD1	TRBJ1-2	TRBV9	-	CASSSTPGQTADYGYTF	TGTGCCAGCAGCTCCACCCCGGGACAGACAGCAGACTATGGCTACACCTTC
TRBD1	TRBJ1-6	TRBV7-9	-	CASSPTGGGSPLHF	TGTGCCAGCAGCCCGACAGGGGGAGGTTCACCCCTCCACTTT
-	TRBJ1-1	TRBV7-8	-	CASSPGNVGAFF	TGTGCCAGCAGCCCAGGCAATGTCGGAGCTTTCTTT
-	TRBJ2-3	TRBV19	-	CASSIPGDRISNTQYF	TGTGCCAGTAGTATACCAGGAGACAGGATCTCCAATACGCAGTATTTT
TRBD2	TRBJ2-5	TRBV2	-	CASSEYGGETQYF	TGTGCCAGCAGTGAATACGGGGGGGAGACCCAGTACTTC
-	TRBJ2-3	TRBV18	-	CASSPVADTQYF	TGTGCCAGCTCGCCGGTCGCAGATACGCAGTATTTT
-	TRBJ2-2	TRBV20-1	-	CSASGQGLSGELFF	TGCAGTGCTAGTGGGCAGGGATTGTCCGGGGAGCTGTTTTTT
-	TRBJ2-3	TRBV24-1	once	CATSDGRTRPGDTQYF	TGTGCCACCAGTGACGGCAGGACTCGTCCCGGGGATACGCAGTATTTT
TRBD1	TRBJ2-7	TRBV18	-	CASSPWQGANEQYF	TGTGCCAGCTCACCGTGGCAGGGGGCCAACGAGCAGTACTTC
TRBD1	TRBJ2-7	TRBV28	-	CASSVVTGVYEQYF	TGTGCCAGCAGTGTCGTTACAGGGGTGTACGAGCAGTACTTC
TRBD2	TRBJ2-3	TRBV6-5	-	CASSYLSGRTDTQYF	TGTGCCAGCAGTTACCTCAGCGGGAGGACAGATACGCAGTATTTT
-	TRBJ2-1	TRBV30	once	CAWSVGVRDEQFF	TGTGCCTGGAGTGTAGGGGTTCGCGATGAGCAGTTCTTC
TRBD2	TRBJ2-2	TRBV7-6	-	CASSFGTPGLAGLTFAGELFF	TGTGCCAGCAGCTTCGGGACCCCGGGACTAGCGGGACTGACGTTCGCCGGGGAGCTGTTTTTT
TRBD1	TRBJ1-2	TRBV6-2/TRBV6-3	-	CASSYSIGDRDDYGYTF	TGTGCCAGCAGTTACTCGATAGGGGACAGGGATGACTATGGCTACACCTTC
-	TRBJ2-1	TRBV5-8	-	CASSLVGVDEQFF	TGTGCCAGCAGCTTGGTAGGGGTCGATGAGCAGTTCTTC
TRBD1	TRBJ1-2	TRBV5-1	once	CASGKEGGADGYTF	TGCGCCAGCGGAAAAGAAGGGGGCGCGGATGGCTACACCTTC
-	TRBJ1-1	TRBV12-3/TRBV12-4	few	CASSFRGWAFF	TGTGCCAGCAGTTTCAGGGGTTGGGCTTTCTTT
TRBD1	TRBJ1-5	TRBV24-1	-	CATSDRTGSNQPQHF	TGTGCCACCAGTGATAGGACAGGTAGCAATCAGCCCCAGCATTTT
-	TRBJ1-2	TRBV5-4	-	CATTAQRGGYTF	TGTGCCACCACTGCTCAGCGGGGAGGCTACACCTTC
TRBD2	TRBJ2-3	TRBV10-2	-	CASRPTSGETDTQYF	TGCGCCAGCCGACCGACTAGCGGGGAAACAGATACGCAGTATTTT
-	TRBJ2-7	TRBV27	few	CASSDTTEAEQYF	TGTGCCAGCAGTGATACGACCGAGGCAGAGCAGTACTTC
TRBD1	TRBJ2-2	TRBV5-4	-	CASSLKGQTGELFF	TGTGCCAGCAGCTTAAAGGGACAGACCGGGGAGCTGTTTTTT
TRBD2	TRBJ2-5	TRBV4-2	few	CASSQSRTSQQETQYF	TGTGCCAGCAGCCAATCACGGACTAGCCAACAAGAGACCCAGTACTTC
-	TRBJ1-2	TRBV10-3	-	CAISEAQYHGYTF	TGTGCCATCAGTGAGGCTCAGTATCATGGCTACACCTTC
TRBD2	TRBJ2-5	TRBV5-1	-	CASGPYPGLALETQYF	TGCGCCAGCGGCCCCTACCCGGGACTAGCGTTAGAGACCCAGTACTTC
TRBD1	TRBJ1-5	TRBV6-6	-	CASSNDRVGGQPQHF	TGTGCCAGCAGTAACGACAGGGTCGGCGGTCAGCCCCAGCATTTT
-	TRBJ1-1	TRBV19	-	CASTSWGGILVGTEAFF	TGTGCCAGTACCTCCTGGGGGGGGATATTGGTTGGGACTGAAGCTTTCTTT
-	TRBJ2-7	TRBV5-1	-	CASSLRTRDEQYF	TGCGCCAGCAGCTTGCGGACCAGGGACGAGCAGTACTTC
-	TRBJ2-7	TRBV5-4	-	CASSHRQEAREQYF	TGTGCCAGCAGCCACAGACAGGAGGCAAGGGAGCAGTACTTC
-	TRBJ2-2	TRBV21-1	-	CASSKGRGTGELFF	TGTGCCAGCAGCAAAGGGAGGGGAACCGGGGAGCTGTTTTTT
TRBD1	TRBJ2-1	TRBV30	once	CAWSVTGGLSNEQFF	TGTGCCTGGAGTGTGACAGGGGGGTTAAGCAATGAGCAGTTCTTC
-	TRBJ2-3	TRBV7-2	-	CASRLAAYDAQYF	TGTGCCAGCAGGTTGGCGGCTTATGATGCGCAGTATTTT
-	TRBJ2-3	TRBV7-6	-	CASSYPPADTQYF	TGTGCCAGCAGCTACCCACCGGCAGATACGCAGTATTTT
TRBD1	TRBJ1-1	TRBV2	once	CASSRQGAEAFF	TGTGCCAGCTCTCGACAGGGCGCTGAAGCTTTCTTT
TRBD2	TRBJ2-1	TRBV7-6	-	CASTRGLLAGSYNEQFF	TGTGCCAGCACTCGGGGGCTTTTAGCGGGGTCCTACAATGAGCAGTTCTTC
-	TRBJ2-5	TRBV18	-	CASSPREETQYF	TGTGCCAGCTCACCACGGGAGGAGACCCAGTACTTC
TRBD1	TRBJ2-5	TRBV5-3	few	CARSPETGKETQYF	TGTGCCAGAAGCCCGGAGACAGGGAAGGAGACCCAGTACTTC
TRBD2	TRBJ2-3	TRBV27	-	CASSSLALAGADTQYF	TGTGCCAGCAGTTCGCTAGCACTAGCGGGAGCGGATACGCAGTATTTT
-	TRBJ1-1	TRBV5-4	-	CASSLGHPNTEAFF	TGTGCCAGCAGCCTGGGACACCCGAACACTGAAGCTTTCTTT
TRBD1	TRBJ1-3	TRBV30	once	CAWSYGTGQNTIYF	TGTGCCTGGAGTTATGGGACAGGTCAAAACACCATATATTTT
TRBD1	TRBJ1-5	TRBV28	-	CASSSRQGDSQPQHF	TGTGCCAGCAGTTCCCGACAGGGGGATAGTCAGCCCCAGCATTTT
-	TRBJ1-1	TRBV6-5	once	CASSLQANTEAFF	TGTGCCAGCAGCCTACAGGCGAACACTGAAGCTTTCTTT
TRBD1	TRBJ1-1	TRBV4-1	-	CASSQSTGGGTEAFF	TGCGCCAGCAGCCAAAGCACAGGGGGCGGCACTGAAGCTTTCTTT
-	TRBJ1-4	TRBV28	-	CASSVPGLKGEKLFF	TGTGCCAGCAGTGTGCCGGGACTAAAAGGAGAAAAACTGTTTTTT
-	TRBJ1-4	TRBV6-5	-	CASSRTVRTNEKLFF	TGTGCCAGCAGTAGGACAGTTCGAACTAATGAAAAACTGTTTTTT
TRBD1	TRBJ2-3	TRBV4-3	-	CASSQSDRGPTDTQYF	TGCGCCAGCAGCCAATCGGACAGGGGGCCCACAGATACGCAGTATTTT
-	TRBJ2-7	TRBV13	-	CASSLDRGISYEQYF	TGTGCCAGCAGCTTAGATAGAGGTATCTCCTACGAGCAGTACTTC
-	TRBJ2-6	TRBV27	-	CASSSLSPGANVLTF	TGTGCCAGCAGTAGCCTGTCGCCTGGGGCCAACGTCCTGACTTTC
-	TRBJ1-1	TRBV21-1	once	CASSTGQGDGAFF	TGTGCCAGCAGCACGGGACAGGGGGATGGAGCTTTCTTT
-	TRBJ2-1	TRBV6-5	-	CASRPRGNEQFF	TGTGCCAGCAGGCCACGGGGCAATGAGCAGTTCTTC
TRBD1	TRBJ1-1	TRBV5-3	-	CARSWAGQANTEAFF	TGTGCCAGAAGCTGGGCCGGACAGGCGAACACTGAAGCTTTCTTT
TRBD1	TRBJ2-1	TRBV5-4	-	CASSSPGQGMNEQFF	TGTGCCAGCAGCTCTCCGGGACAGGGGATGAATGAGCAGTTCTTC
TRBD1	TRBJ2-3	TRBV19	-	CATTTGADTQYF	TGTGCCACAACTACAGGGGCGGATACGCAGTATTTT
-	TRBJ1-6	TRBV10-3	-	CAAGDKHNSPLHF	TGTGCCGCTGGGGACAAGCATAATTCACCCCTCCACTTT
TRBD1	TRBJ1-1	TRBV28	-	CASSRQGMNTEAFF	TGTGCCAGCAGTCGACAGGGGATGAACACTGAAGCTTTCTTT
-	TRBJ1-4	TRBV19	-	CASTMPGTPASSTNEKLFF	TGTGCCAGTACCATGCCGGGGACACCAGCTTCCTCAACTAATGAAAAACTGTTTTTT